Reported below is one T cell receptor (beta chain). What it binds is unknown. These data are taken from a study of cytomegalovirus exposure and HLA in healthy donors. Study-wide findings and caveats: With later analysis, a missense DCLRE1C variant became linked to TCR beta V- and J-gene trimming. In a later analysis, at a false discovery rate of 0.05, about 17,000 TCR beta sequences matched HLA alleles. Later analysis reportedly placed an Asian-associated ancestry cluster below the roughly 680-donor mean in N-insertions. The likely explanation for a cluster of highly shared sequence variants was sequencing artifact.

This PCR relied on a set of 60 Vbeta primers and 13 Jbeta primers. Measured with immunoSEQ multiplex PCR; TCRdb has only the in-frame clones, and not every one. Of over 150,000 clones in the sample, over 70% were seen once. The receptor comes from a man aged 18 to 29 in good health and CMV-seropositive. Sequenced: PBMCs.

CDR3 bases: TGTGCCAGCAGCACCAGGGGCTCTCGGAACACTGAAGCTTTCTTT. Amino acids: CASSTRGSRNTEAFF. V is TRBV9 and J is TRBJ1-1; D might be TRBD1 (6 bases). Looked up from germline, CDR1 is SGDLS and CDR2 is YYNGEE. V shed 4 bases and J shed 1 base, with 14 bases lying between them. CDR3 length: 15 amino acids.